Each of the 26 T cell receptor beta chains below was sequenced from the same sample in a study of cytomegalovirus exposure and HLA in healthy donors. Method: immunoSEQ multiplex PCR; TCRdb's copy keeps in-frame clones and lacks some. The sample holds about 260,000 clones; about nine tenths are singletons and the top ten take approximately 3%. The sample comprised PBMCs. Receptors originate from a woman aged 25-40 years in good health and CMV-seronegative.

The chain combines TRBV5-1 with TRBJ2-1; TRBD2 might be the D (5 bases). V lost 0 bases to trimming and J lost 0 bases, with 7 bases between them. Germline V gene sequence: CDR1 SGHRS, CDR2 YFSETQ. This CDR3 is built from 15 residues. CDR3: CASSLAGNSYNEQFF. The DNA for the CDR3 is TGCGCCAGCAGCTTGGCGGGAAACTCCTACAATGAGCAGTTCTTC.

The V gene is TRBV27, the J gene TRBJ2-2; D call uncertain. The CDR3 has 12 amino acids. V gave up 3 bases and J gave up 9 bases, with 8 bases separating them. The germline V gene has CDR1 MNHEY and CDR2 SMNVEV (reference sequence). CDR3: CASSFKGRELFF. In DNA form, the CDR3 reads TGTGCCAGCAGTTTCAAGGGTCGGGAGCTGTTTTTT.

CDR3 DNA sequence: TGTGCCAGCAGTCGGTTGGTAGAGAACAATGAGCAGTTCTTC. As protein: CASSRLVENNEQFF. This chain connects TRBV27 to TRBJ2-1; D is unclear. Germline CDR1 is MNHEY and CDR2 is SMNVEV (reference sequence). The CDR3 contains 14 residues. The ends were cut back, 5 bases at V and 5 bases at J, with 13 bases in the middle.

This chain joins TRBV5-1 and TRBJ2-2; D gene unclear. Per germline, CDR1 SGHRS and CDR2 YFSETQ. With 2 bases removed from V and 1 base from J, the gap between germline ends came to 6 bases. The CDR3 is 14 amino acids. CDR3 bases: TGCGCCAGCAGCTTAACAGAGAACACCGGGGAGCTGTTTTTT. This sequence encodes CASSLTENTGELFF.

This rearrangement joins TRBV6-5 to TRBJ2-5; D is ambiguous. V gave up 2 bases and J gave up 5 bases, with 15 bases separating them. Germline V gene lookup returns CDR1 MNHEY and CDR2 SVGAGI. The length of the CDR3 is 15 residues. CDR3 in amino acids: CASSYGSTHFETQYF. The CDR3 DNA reads TGTGCCAGCAGTTACGGATCTACGCATTTCGAGACCCAGTACTTC.

This rearrangement joins TRBV28 to TRBJ2-7; 9 bases agree with TRBD1. This CDR3 contains 14 residues. Germline V gene lookup returns CDR1 MDHEN and CDR2 SYDVKM. V lost 2 bases to trimming and J lost 7 bases; unmatched junction nucleotides: 6. The CDR3 DNA sequence: TGTGCCAGCAGTTTACTACAGGGGGCGGGGGAGCAGTACTTC. It encodes CASSLLQGAGEQYF. The full variable domain, rest sourced from reference TRBV28 and TRBJ2-7, is DVKVTQSSRYLVKRTGEKVFLECVQDMDHENMFWYRQDPGLGLRLIYFSYDVKMKEKGDIPEGYSVSREKKERFSLILESASTNQTSMYLCASSLLQGAGEQYFGPGTRLTVT.

The CDR3 loop is CASSSEGWAGNTIYF. For the CDR3, the DNA is TGTGCCAGCAGCTCGGAGGGCTGGGCTGGAAACACCATATATTTT. This rearrangement joins TRBV5-6 to TRBJ1-3, with D hard to call. Per germline, CDR1 SGHDT and CDR2 YYEEEE. The V end lost 3 bases, the J end lost 2 bases, and 12 bases lay between the germline ends. This CDR3 is built from 15 residues. The full variable domain, rest sourced from reference TRBV5-6 and TRBJ1-3, is DAGVTQSPTHLIKTRGQQVTLRCSPKSGHDTVSWYQQALGQGPQFIFQYYEEEERQRGNFPDRFSGHQFPNYSSELNVNALLLGDSALYLCASSSEGWAGNTIYFGEGSWLTVV.

This chain connects TRBV28 to TRBJ2-7, with a tentative D call TRBD1 (6 bases). The CDR3 extends over 13 amino acids. Germline-derived CDR1 and CDR2 are MDHEN and SYDVKM. V was clipped by 6 bases and J by 7 bases, with 16 bases between them. CDR3 protein: CASRQIQGREQYF. CDR3 nucleotides: TGTGCCAGCAGACAAATACAGGGTCGAGAGCAGTACTTC. The whole variable domain, filled in from reference TRBV28 and TRBJ2-7, reads DVKVTQSSRYLVKRTGEKVFLECVQDMDHENMFWYRQDPGLGLRLIYFSYDVKMKEKGDIPEGYSVSREKKERFSLILESASTNQTSMYLCASRQIQGREQYFGPGTRLTVT.

This chain links TRBV5-1 with TRBJ2-7; D is unclear. The CDR3 runs 14 residues. CDR1 SGHRS and CDR2 YFSETQ come from the germline V gene. Trimming took off 3 bases at V and 0 bases at J, with 10 bases between the two ends. DNA for the CDR3: TGCGCCAGCAGCTACACAGCTAACTCCTACGAGCAGTACTTC. Translated, it gives CASSYTANSYEQYF.

The gene calls are TRBV6-5 and TRBJ1-2, with a tentative D call TRBD1 (6 bases). Germline assignment: CDR1 MNHEY and CDR2 SVGAGI. V was shortened by 6 bases and J by 7 bases, with 21 bases between the two germline ends. The CDR3 contains 15 residues. CDR3 sequence reads: CASSRSLQGGGGYTF. The DNA for the CDR3 is TGTGCCAGCAGCCGTAGTTTACAGGGAGGAGGTGGCTACACCTTC.

V usage is TRBV27 and J usage is TRBJ2-3, with D unresolved. This CDR3 contains 14 residues. V was shortened by 2 bases and J by 5 bases, with 11 bases between the two germline ends. CDR1 is MNHEY, CDR2 SMNVEV, per germline (reference sequence). CDR3 region: CASSLRQVGDTQYF. CDR3 DNA sequence: TGTGCCAGCAGTTTAAGGCAGGTGGGAGATACGCAGTATTTT.

This chain connects TRBV7-2 to TRBJ2-1; 7 nucleotides match TRBD1. Germline CDR1 SGHTA, CDR2 FQGNSA. This CDR3 has 15 residues. The V segment lost 1 base and the J segment 8 bases; nucleotides outside the gene matches: 8. The CDR3 reads CASSLVGDRAHEQFF. CDR3 bases: TGTGCCAGCAGCTTAGTAGGTGACAGGGCCCATGAGCAGTTCTTC.

The chain carries TRBV9 and TRBJ2-1; either TRBD1 or TRBD2 may supply D (5 bases each). The V end was cut by 0 bases, the J end by 7 bases, with 14 bases between. Per germline, CDR1 SGDLS and CDR2 YYNGEE. The CDR3 sequence is 15 residues long. The CDR3 region has the DNA TGTGCCAGCAGCGTAGTTTCGGGGCTGGGGAATGAGCAGTTCTTC. It codes for CASSVVSGLGNEQFF.

The V call is TRBV4-2, the J call TRBJ1-2; D ambiguous. Germline lookup yields CDR1 LGHNA and CDR2 YNFKEQ. There are 14 residues in the CDR3. Trimming took off 0 bases at V and 4 bases at J, with 9 bases between the two ends. CDR3 residues: CASSQESAGYGYTF. Written as DNA, the CDR3 is TGTGCCAGCAGCCAAGAATCGGCAGGCTATGGCTACACCTTC.

The chain employs TRBV18 and TRBJ1-4; tentative D call: TRBD1 (6 bases). The CDR3 has 15 residues. Trimming took off 4 bases at V and 5 bases at J, with 14 bases between the two ends. Germline values: CDR1 KGHSH, CDR2 LQKENI. CDR3 in DNA: TGTGCCAGCTCACTAACAGGGAAAGGGAATGAAAAACTGTTTTTT. Translating it yields CASSLTGKGNEKLFF. Based on the CDR3 plus reference TRBV18 and TRBJ1-4, the full variable domain is NAGVMQNPRHLVRRRGQEARLRCSPMKGHSHVYWYRQLPEEGLKFMVYLQKENIIDESGMPKERFSAEFPKEGPSILRIQQVVRGDSAAYFCASSLTGKGNEKLFFGSGTQLSVL.

The rearrangement uses TRBV7-9 and TRBJ2-1; TRBD2 matches at 10 bases. Germline V gene lookup returns CDR1 SEHNR and CDR2 FQNEAQ (reference sequence). The CDR3 covers 16 residues. V dropped 0 bases and J dropped 8; count of bases not matched to a gene: 7. The CDR3 is CASSLAPSGSFDEQFF. The CDR3 DNA is TGTGCCAGCAGCTTAGCCCCTAGCGGGAGTTTCGATGAGCAGTTCTTC. Based on the CDR3 plus reference TRBV7-9 and TRBJ2-1, the full variable domain is DTGVSQNPRHKITKRGQNVTFRCDPISEHNRLYWYRQTLGQGPEFLTYFQNEAQLEKSRLLSDRFSAERPKGSFSTLEIQRTEQGDSAMYLCASSLAPSGSFDEQFFGPGTRLTVL.

The rearrangement joins TRBV5-6 to TRBJ2-1; perhaps TRBD1 as D (6 bases). Germline loops: CDR1 SGHDT, CDR2 YYEEEE. V shed 0 bases and J shed 6 bases, with 10 bases lying between them. The CDR3 extends over 14 amino acids. The CDR3 here is CASSLVATGNEQFF. The CDR3 bases are TGTGCCAGCAGCTTGGTGGCGACAGGCAATGAGCAGTTCTTC.

The gene calls are TRBV28 and TRBJ1-2; 7 bases match TRBD1. This CDR3 spans 13 amino acids. J gave up 4 bases and V 6 bases, and 5 bases lay outside the gene matches. Per germline, CDR1 MDHEN and CDR2 SYDVKM. The CDR3 nucleotides are TGTGCCAGCAGACGGACAGGCAGCTATGGCTACACCTTC. It yields the protein CASRRTGSYGYTF.

The V call is TRBV4-3, the J call TRBJ2-1; 8 bases align to TRBD2. CDR3 length: 21 amino acids. Germline lookup yields CDR1 LGHNA and CDR2 YSLEER. After removal of 4 bases from V and 0 bases from J, the junction contained 20 bases not matched to a gene. CDR3 protein: CASSPYPPAGDVPSSYNEQFF. DNA of the CDR3: TGCGCCAGCAGCCCCTATCCTCCAGCGGGAGACGTCCCCAGCTCCTACAATGAGCAGTTCTTC.

The gene calls are TRBV7-9 and TRBJ2-1, with D perhaps TRBD1 or TRBD2 (5 bases each). There are 14 residues in the CDR3. V lost 1 base to trimming and J lost 10 bases, with 14 bases between them. The germline V gene has CDR1 SEHNR and CDR2 FQNEAQ (reference sequence). CDR3 nucleotide sequence: TGTGCCAGCAGCTTAGTTGGGGGAGTGGAGGAGCAGTTCTTC. Protein: CASSLVGGVEEQFF.

The chain joins TRBV6-5 to TRBJ1-5; 9 bases map to TRBD1. The length of the CDR3 is 15 residues. Germline assignment: CDR1 MNHEY and CDR2 SVGAGI. V dropped 5 bases and J dropped 2; count of bases not matched to a gene: 4. CDR3 DNA: TGTGCCAGCAGTCCGGACAGGGGAGGCAATCAGCCCCAGCATTTT. This translates into CASSPDRGGNQPQHF.

This clone occurred once. This chain joins TRBV19 and TRBJ1-1; D remains ambiguous. CDR3 length: 13 residues. CDR1 and CDR2 from the germline V gene are LNHDA and SQIVND (reference sequence). The V end lost 7 bases, the J end lost 8 bases, and 17 bases lay between the germline ends. The DNA for the CDR3 is TGTGCCAGTACCCCTTCCCGGGTTCGAGAAGCTTTCTTT. Translation gives CASTPSRVREAFF.

The chain is built from TRBV1 and TRBJ2-3; TRBD2 reflects the table's D call only, with no check against the DNA. TRBV1 is designated a pseudogene. This CDR3 is built from 17 residues. The chain's CDR3 is CTSSQGLSGRATDTQYF. As DNA, the CDR3 is TGCACCAGCAGCCAAGGCCTCAGCGGGAGGGCCACAGATACGCAGTATTTT.

This chain uses TRBV7-2 with TRBJ2-2; 16 nucleotides agree with TRBD2. This CDR3 has 19 amino acids. The V segment lost 0 bases and the J segment 6 bases; nucleotides outside the gene matches: 7. The V gene's germline CDR1 is SGHTA and CDR2 FQGNSA. For the CDR3, the DNA is TGTGCCAGCAGCTTAGCACCGGGACTAGCGGGAGGGAATGCCGGGGAGCTGTTTTTT. Residues: CASSLAPGLAGGNAGELFF.

This clone has just one count. This chain joins TRBV4-1 and TRBJ1-4; D remains ambiguous. Germline CDR1 reads MGHRA; CDR2 reads YSYEKL. The CDR3 loop spans 13 amino acids. V was shortened by 0 bases and J by 8 bases, with 7 bases between the two germline ends. CDR3 DNA: TGCGCCAGCAGCCAAGAGCTCCCGGAAAAACTGTTTTTT. It codes for CASSQELPEKLFF.

This chain links TRBV5-6 with TRBJ2-2, with D perhaps TRBD2 (5 bases). Germline V lookup: CDR1 SGHDT, CDR2 YYEEEE. The V gene lost 3 bases and the J gene lost 0 bases, with 6 bases spanning the gap. CDR3 length: 14 amino acids. The CDR3, as DNA: TGTGCCAGCAGCTCGGGATCGAACACCGGGGAGCTGTTTTTT. The encoded protein is CASSSGSNTGELFF.